The 13 T cell receptor beta chains below come from one sample, sequenced in a study of early T cells in non-severe SARS-CoV-2 infection. MiXCR was run by TCRdb on the 5' RACE reads, yielding one entry per CDR3 protein. The sample lists about 54,000 distinct CDR3 sequences, roughly 8% occurring once. The sequencing used whole blood, collected at baseline. Every receptor here comes from an adult who was a healthcare worker with PCR-confirmed SARS-CoV-2 infection or an uninfected control (not recorded which).

This chain links TRBV9 with TRBJ2-1, with D perhaps assigned TRBD1 or TRBD2 (6 bases each). The CDR3 loop spans 17 amino acids. CDR1 is SGDLS and CDR2 is YYNGEE in the germline V gene. Trimming left V 4 bases short and J 2 bases short, with 19 bases between. The CDR3 loop is CASSLRTGARAYNEQFF. In DNA, the CDR3 is TGTGCCAGCAGCTTACGGACGGGGGCGCGCGCCTACAATGAGCAGTTCTTC.

The chain couples TRBV11-1 to TRBJ2-5, with D perhaps matching TRBD2 (6 bases). The germline V gene has CDR1 SGHAT and CDR2 FQDESV (reference sequence). Trimming stripped 3 bases from V and 2 bases from J, with 13 bases between. The CDR3 has 15 amino acids. CDR3 nucleotide sequence: TGTGCCAGCAGCTTGGGCGGGGTCGAACAAGAGACCCAGTACTTC. This codes for CASSLGGVEQETQYF. Complete variable domain (other parts from reference TRBV11-1 and TRBJ2-5): EAEVAQSPRYKITEKSQAVAFWCDPISGHATLYWYRQILGQGPELLVQFQDESVVDDSQLPKDRFSAERLKGVDSTLKIQPAELGDSAMYLCASSLGGVEQETQYFGPGTRLLVL.

This rearrangement joins TRBV27 to TRBJ2-1; D unclear. This CDR3 is 15 amino acids long. Germline CDR1 is MNHEY and CDR2 is SMNVEV (reference sequence). The V and J ends lost 2 bases and 0 bases respectively, with 8 bases between them. CDR3 in amino acids: CASSLVAGSYNEQFF. For the CDR3, the DNA is TGTGCCAGCAGTTTAGTGGCAGGCTCCTACAATGAGCAGTTCTTC.

The gene calls are TRBV6-6 and TRBJ2-1; TRBD2 might be the D (5 bases). With 0 bases removed from V and 5 bases from J, the gap between germline ends came to 8 bases. Germline V gene sequence: CDR1 MNHNY, CDR2 SVGAGI (reference sequence). The CDR3 is made up of 14 amino acids. In DNA form, the CDR3 reads TGTGCCAGCAGTTACTCCCCCGGGAACAATGAGCAGTTCTTC. Translation: CASSYSPGNNEQFF.

In its sample, this clonotype was seen many times. The J gene is TRBJ2-7, the V gene TRBV15; 8 positions agree with TRBD1. Trimming removed 3 bases from V and 6 bases from J; junction bases left unmatched: 10. The CDR3 runs 15 residues. CDR1 LNHNV and CDR2 YYDKDF come from the germline V gene (reference sequence). DNA for the CDR3: TGTGCCACCAGCAGGGGAGGACAGGGAAGTGGCGAGCAGTACTTC. Translated: CATSRGGQGSGEQYF.

This clonotype was counted between two and nine times. The chain carries TRBV6-4 and TRBJ2-7; possible D gene TRBD2, 6 bases. V lost 2 bases to trimming and J lost 12 bases, with 23 bases between them. There are 15 residues in the CDR3. Germline V gives CDR1 MRHNA, CDR2 SNTAGT. CDR3 region: CASSDVGQGPSEGYF. CDR3 DNA sequence: TGTGCCAGCAGTGACGTCGGACAAGGCCCCTCGGAGGGGTACTTC.

CDR3 in amino acids: CSARSQAGVLYF. For the CDR3, the DNA is TGCAGTGCTAGAAGCCAAGCGGGAGTTTTGTATTTT. V gene TRBV20-1 combines with J gene TRBJ2-3; TRBD2 matches 8 bases. Germline values: CDR1 DFQATT, CDR2 SNEGSKA (reference sequence). The CDR3 runs to 12 residues. Unmatched junction bases numbered 9, after V lost 2 bases and J lost 14 bases.

At least ten counts were recorded for this clonotype. The CDR3 coding sequence is TGTGCCAGCAGTGGGGGGCAGCAGTTCTTC. Encoded protein: CASSGGQQFF. The chain recombines TRBV12-3 or TRBV12-4 with TRBJ2-1; D could derive from TRBD1 or TRBD2 (6 bases each). V gave up 5 bases and J gave up 11 bases, with 7 bases separating them. The CDR3 contains 10 residues.

This clonotype was recorded many times. V usage is TRBV12-3 or TRBV12-4 and J usage is TRBJ2-7; D perhaps matches TRBD1 (6 bases). The CDR3 length is 15 residues. Trimming took 3 bases from V and 3 from J, leaving 15 bases between them. The CDR3 here is CASSLGWAGVYEQYF. The CDR3 DNA is TGTGCCAGCAGTTTGGGTTGGGCAGGGGTCTACGAGCAGTACTTC.

CDR3 in amino acids: CASSPSGTEPYEQYF. CDR3 nucleotides: TGTGCCAGCTCACCGTCCGGGACGGAACCCTACGAGCAGTACTTC. The genes are TRBV18 and TRBJ2-7; either TRBD1 or TRBD2 may fit D (5 bases each). This CDR3 has 15 residues. The germline V gene has CDR1 KGHSH and CDR2 LQKENI. V lost 3 bases and J lost 2, with 14 bases in between.

This clonotype appeared many times. The gene calls are TRBV20-1 and TRBJ2-5, with 7 bases identical to TRBD1. CDR3 length: 14 amino acids. V was pared by 5 bases and J by 4 bases, with 10 bases of the junction left unmatched. In germline, CDR1 is DFQATT, CDR2 SNEGSKA (reference sequence). The CDR3 region has the DNA TGCAGTGCTGCCCCTCCTACAGGGGTAGAGACCCAGTACTTC. Amino acid sequence: CSAAPPTGVETQYF.

V usage is TRBV20-1 and J usage is TRBJ2-7, with TRBD1 as a possible D gene (5 bases). Germline V lookup: CDR1 DFQATT, CDR2 SNEGSKA (reference sequence). This CDR3 comprises 13 residues. This CDR3 reads CSVWTPSSYEQYF. In nucleotides, the CDR3 is TGCAGCGTATGGACACCTAGCTCCTACGAGCAGTACTTC.

The CDR3 DNA follows: TGTGCCAGCAGGCCGGATAGTAACGAGCAGTACTTC. This translates into CASRPDSNEQYF. V usage is TRBV12-3 or TRBV12-4 and J usage is TRBJ2-7; D is ambiguous. There are 12 residues in the CDR3. With 6 bases removed from V and 5 bases from J, the gap between germline ends came to 11 bases.